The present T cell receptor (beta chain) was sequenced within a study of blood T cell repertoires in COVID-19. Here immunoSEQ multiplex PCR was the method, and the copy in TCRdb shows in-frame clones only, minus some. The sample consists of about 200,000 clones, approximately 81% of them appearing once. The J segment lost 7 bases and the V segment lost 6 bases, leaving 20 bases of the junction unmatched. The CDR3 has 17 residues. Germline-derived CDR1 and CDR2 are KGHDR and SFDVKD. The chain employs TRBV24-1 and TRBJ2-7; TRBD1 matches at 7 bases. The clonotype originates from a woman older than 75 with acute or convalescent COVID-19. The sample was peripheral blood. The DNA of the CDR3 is TGTGCCACCAGTCCTGGGGTGGGGGCCCCAGGGGGTATAGAGCAGTACTTC. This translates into CATSPGVGAPGGIEQYF.